The T cell receptor beta chain described here comes from a study of T cell responses to AZD1222 COVID-19 vaccine. The CDR3 is 16 amino acids. Looked up from germline, CDR1 is MNHEY and CDR2 is SMNVEV (reference sequence). V was pared by 7 bases and J by 0 bases, with 16 bases between. On this clone itself: No antigen is known for it.

Whole-study findings and limits: Along spike, vaccine-associated CD4 TCRs were found throughout, with dominance at 160-218 and 743-854. Donors were chiefly white British, with a greater number of females, and clonal diversity was perhaps underestimated.

Libraries were prepared by immunoSEQ multiplex PCR; TCRdb keeps only in-frame clonotypes and omits some of them. The sample holds some 81,000 clones, roughly 85% seen once. The source of this sequence is an adult who received the AZD1222 COVID-19 vaccine. Sequenced material: peripheral blood, taken 28 days after the second AZD1222 dose. The rearrangement joins TRBV27 to TRBJ1-5, with a weak D call TRBD1 (5 bases). This CDR3 reads CASTLDNVDSNQPQHF. CDR3 nucleotide sequence: TGTGCCAGCACCCTGGACAACGTCGATAGCAATCAGCCCCAGCATTTT.